This T cell receptor (beta chain) originates from a study of blood T cells in healthy people across ages. CDR1 is MGHDK and CDR2 is SYGVNS in the germline V gene. Trimming removed 5 bases at V and 4 bases at J, with 12 bases between. The CDR3 has 14 residues. This clonotype was recorded a few times. A second PCR, run for about 7 to 11 cycles, used a sample-barcoded 5' primer plus a J-beta primer mix. TCRdb re-derived calls from the 5' RACE reads in MiXCR, one entry per CDR3 protein. Of about 1.4 million distinct CDR3 sequences in the sample, 45% to 70% were seen once. They isolated at least 6 million PBMCs from each sample. Extractions gave at least 6 micrograms of total RNA per sample.

The TCR comes from a young man in good health. The chain uses TRBV25-1 and TRBJ1-5; unclear D gene. The sequencing input was blood. The CDR3 sequence: CASSSTGWNQPQHF. The CDR3 DNA follows: TGTGCCAGCAGTTCGACCGGGTGGAATCAGCCCCAGCATTTT.